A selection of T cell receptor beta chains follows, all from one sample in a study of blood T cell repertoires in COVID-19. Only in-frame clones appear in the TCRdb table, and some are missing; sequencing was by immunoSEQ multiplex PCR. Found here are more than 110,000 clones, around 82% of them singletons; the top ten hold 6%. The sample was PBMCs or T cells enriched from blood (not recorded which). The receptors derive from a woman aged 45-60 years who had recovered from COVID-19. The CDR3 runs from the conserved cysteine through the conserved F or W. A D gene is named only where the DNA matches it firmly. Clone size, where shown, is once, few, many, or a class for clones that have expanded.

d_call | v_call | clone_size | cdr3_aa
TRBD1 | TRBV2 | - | CASSLTPGQGQPQHF
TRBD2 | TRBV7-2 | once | CASSLAAGAYEQYF
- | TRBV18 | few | CASSAESGRNQPQHF
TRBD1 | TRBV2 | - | CAIYRGGNSPLHF
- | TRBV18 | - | CASSPPGPIGNTIYF
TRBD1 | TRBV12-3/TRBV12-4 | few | CASSSGQGTLAFF
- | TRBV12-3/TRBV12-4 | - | CASSKRAYGYTF
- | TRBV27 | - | CASRLLGGATEAFF
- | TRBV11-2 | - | CASSLGLRVGGEAFF
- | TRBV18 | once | CASSPNTEKLFF
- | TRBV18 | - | CASSPTGHPNEKLFF
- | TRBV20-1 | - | CSALTNEQFF
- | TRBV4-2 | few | CASSQARAGNTEAFF
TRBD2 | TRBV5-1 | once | CASSPPVGGGANEQFF
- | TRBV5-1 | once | CASSSLASETQYF
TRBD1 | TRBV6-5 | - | CASSSTGGDTQYF
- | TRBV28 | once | CATFDEGYGYTF
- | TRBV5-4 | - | CASSRDSLDTQYF
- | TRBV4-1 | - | CASSQDRRGEKLFF
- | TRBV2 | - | CASTIWGGEQFF
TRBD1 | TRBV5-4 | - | CASSRDRDYEKLFF
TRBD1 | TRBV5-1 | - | CASSLGGTGFQPQHF
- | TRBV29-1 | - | CSVDVTEAFF
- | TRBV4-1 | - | CASSQTAGVGFSYEQYF
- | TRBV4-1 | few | CASSPGQDTGELFF
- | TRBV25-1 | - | CASSDTRNQETQYF
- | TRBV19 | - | CASSLDRDEKLFF
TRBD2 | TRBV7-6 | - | CASSFSLAGSSYEQYF
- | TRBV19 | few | CASSRGLIQETQYF